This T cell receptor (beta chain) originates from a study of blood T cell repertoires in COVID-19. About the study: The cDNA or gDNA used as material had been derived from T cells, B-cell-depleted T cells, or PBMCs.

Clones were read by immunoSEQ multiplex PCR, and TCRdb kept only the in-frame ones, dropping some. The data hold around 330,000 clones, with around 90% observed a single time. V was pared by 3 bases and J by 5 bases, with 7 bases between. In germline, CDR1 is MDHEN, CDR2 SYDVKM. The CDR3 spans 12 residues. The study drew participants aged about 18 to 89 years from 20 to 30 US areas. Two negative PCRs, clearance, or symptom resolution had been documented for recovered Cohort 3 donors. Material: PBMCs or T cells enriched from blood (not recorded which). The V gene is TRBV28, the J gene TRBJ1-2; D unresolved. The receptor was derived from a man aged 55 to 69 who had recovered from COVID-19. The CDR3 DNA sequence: TGTGCCAGCAGTTTGCGGGCGTATGGCTACACCTTC. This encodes CASSLRAYGYTF.